Given below is one T cell receptor beta chain in context. The antigen is undetermined. This sample was taken from a study of T-cell memory formation after mild COVID-19. Study-level results: Mainly in CM and EM were contracting CD4+ clones; CD8+ were in EMRA. Pre-infection memory contained some responding clones, which suggested that cross-reactive memory had joined.

TCRdb called the 5' RACE reads again in MiXCR, with one record for every CDR3 protein. Here the sample spans around 200,000 distinct CDR3 sequences, about 10% being singletons. There are 13 residues in the CDR3. V was cut by 8 bases and J by 10 bases, with 20 bases left in between. Sequencing used PBMCs or a T cell subset sorted from them (not recorded which). This receptor was obtained from a man aged 18 to 29 who had mild COVID-19 (a few samples of this study predate the infection). Cell type and time point are not known. The V call is TRBV12-3 or TRBV12-4, the J call TRBJ1-1; D not certain. DNA for the CDR3: TGTGCCAGCCAAACCATGGGCCTCTTAAGAGCTTTCTTT. It codes for CASQTMGLLRAFF.